This entry features one T cell receptor beta chain sequence. Germline V gene lookup returns CDR1 SGHAT and CDR2 FQNNGV. The CDR3 contains 15 residues. The germline V and J ends were trimmed by 5 bases and 4 bases, with 17 bases remaining between them. This sample is drawn from a study of B cell selection in AIRE deficiency. The sorted conventional CD4 T cells were gated as CD4+CD127+. This table comes from immunoSEQ multiplex PCR, and its TCRdb copy is limited to in-frame clones, with some not included. In the table there are about 24,000 clones, approximately 96% of which are singletons. This chain links TRBV11-2 with TRBJ1-1; D is unresolved. This receptor was obtained from a human donor in good health. The specimen was CD4+CD127+ conventional T cells sorted from PBMCs. The CDR3 spells CASSPSWVLPTEAFF. The CDR3 nucleotides read TGTGCCAGCAGCCCTAGCTGGGTTTTGCCCACTGAAGCTTTCTTT. Drawing the rest from reference TRBV11-2 and TRBJ1-1, the complete variable domain is EAGVAQSPRYKIIEKRQSVAFWCNPISGHATLYWYQQILGQGPKLLIQFQNNGVVDDSQLPKDRFSAERLKGVDSTLKIQPAKLEDSAVYLCASSPSWVLPTEAFFGQGTRLTVV.